The 12 T cell receptor beta chains below were found in one sample sequenced in a study of blood T cell repertoires in COVID-19. Profiled with immunoSEQ multiplex PCR; TCRdb holds only in-frame clones, not every one. The data show about 260,000 clones, 80% to 90% seen once. The sample comprised PBMCs or T cells enriched from blood (not recorded which). The receptors come from a woman in her thirties or forties who had been exposed to COVID-19.

This clone has only one observation. One end of the junction does not line up with germline, which may come from a read error. The chain couples TRBV5-1 to TRBJ1-1, with D possibly being TRBD1 (5 bases). Looked up from germline, CDR1 is SGHRS and CDR2 is YFSETQ. This CDR3 is built from 15 residues. CDR3: CASSLGGTVNTEAFF. For the CDR3, the DNA is TGTGCCAGCAGCTTGGGCGGGACGGTGAACACTGAAGCTTTCTTT. Complete variable domain (other parts from reference TRBV5-1 and TRBJ1-1): KAGVTQTPRYLIKTRGQQVTLSCSPISGHRSVSWYQQTPGQGLQFLFEYFSETQRNKGNFPGRFSGRQFSNSRSEMNVSTLELGDSALYLCASSLGGTVNTEAFFGQGTRLTVV.

V is TRBV20-1 and J is TRBJ1-5; the D is unclear. The CDR3 is 12 amino acids. V was clipped by 3 bases and J by 5 bases, with 8 bases between them. Germline CDR1 and CDR2: DFQATT and SNEGSKA (reference sequence). The CDR3 sequence is CSASSGDQPQHF. For the CDR3, the DNA is TGCAGTGCTAGTTCGGGAGATCAGCCCCAGCATTTT.

The V and J genes are TRBV19 and TRBJ2-5, with TRBD2 matching 8 bases. The V gene's germline CDR1 is LNHDA and CDR2 SQIVND (reference sequence). Germline trimming cut 5 bases from V and 4 bases from J; bases unmatched to any gene: 6. The CDR3 contains 14 residues. This CDR3 reads CASSRREGRETQYF. The CDR3 bases are TGTGCCAGTAGTCGCCGGGAGGGGAGAGAGACCCAGTACTTC. Together with reference TRBV19 and TRBJ2-5, the CDR3 gives the full variable domain: DGGITQSPKYLFRKEGQNVTLSCEQNLNHDAMYWYRQDPGQGLRLIYYSQIVNDFQKGDIAEGYSVSREKKESFPLTVTSAQKNPTAFYLCASSRREGRETQYFGPGTRLLVL.

J is TRBJ1-1 and V is TRBV5-4; D ambiguous. Trimming left V 4 bases short and J 5 bases short, with 9 bases between. The CDR3 sequence is 12 residues long. CDR1 SGHNT and CDR2 YYREEE come from the germline V gene (reference sequence). In DNA, the CDR3 is TGTGCCAGCAGCCATATCGGGACTGAAGCTTTCTTT. Residues: CASSHIGTEAFF.

The chain links TRBV6-5 to TRBJ2-1; 7 bases map to TRBD1. V trimming: 7 bases; J trimming: 15 bases; junction bases outside the gene matches: 9. The CDR3 runs to 11 residues. Germline values: CDR1 MNHEY, CDR2 SVGAGI. CDR3 residues: CASNEGARVFF. Written as DNA, the CDR3 is TGTGCCAGCAACGAGGGGGCGCGGGTGTTCTTC.

The gene calls are TRBV14 and TRBJ2-5; 9 bases fit TRBD1. CDR3 length: 16 amino acids. V was clipped by 1 base and J by 6 bases; unmatched bases: 9. In germline, CDR1 is SGHDN, CDR2 FVKESK. Here the CDR3 reads CASSQGTGVPIKTQYF. The CDR3, as DNA: TGTGCCAGCAGCCAAGGGACAGGGGTGCCAATAAAGACCCAGTACTTC.

The chain combines TRBV19 with TRBJ2-3, with TRBD2 identical over 8 bases. The J segment lost 0 bases and the V segment lost 3 bases, leaving 8 bases of the junction unmatched. The length of the CDR3 is 17 residues. The V gene's germline CDR1 is LNHDA and CDR2 SQIVND (reference sequence). CDR3 in amino acids: CASSIDVASGSTDTQYF. As DNA, the CDR3 is TGTGCCAGTAGTATTGATGTCGCTAGCGGGAGCACAGATACGCAGTATTTT.

The V gene is TRBV11-3, the J gene TRBJ2-1; no clear D. This CDR3 has 15 amino acids. Trimming removed 5 bases at V and 1 base at J, with 12 bases between. Per the germline V gene, CDR1 is SGHNT and CDR2 is YENEEA. CDR3: CASSRIAASYNEQFF. CDR3 sequence (DNA): TGTGCCAGCAGCCGTATAGCTGCATCCTACAATGAGCAGTTCTTC.

The chain has TRBV4-2 and TRBJ2-6; 12 nucleotides agree with TRBD1. V dropped 4 bases and J dropped 0; count of bases not matched to a gene: 7. Germline V lookup: CDR1 LGHNA, CDR2 YNFKEQ. The CDR3 extends over 19 amino acids. The CDR3 reads CASSLTGTGGFSGANVLTF. The DNA for the CDR3 is TGTGCCAGCAGCCTAACCGGGACAGGGGGCTTCTCTGGGGCCAACGTCCTGACTTTC.

The chain carries TRBV4-3 and TRBJ2-7, with a tentative D call TRBD2 (6 bases). This CDR3 region has 15 residues. CDR1 and CDR2 from the germline V gene are LGHNA and YSLEER. Trimming took off 0 bases at V and 4 bases at J, with 13 bases between the two ends. The CDR3 bases are TGCGCCAGCAGCCAAGACCCGGGGACTCAATACGAGCAGTACGTC. This encodes CASSQDPGTQYEQYV.

The gene calls are TRBV3-1 (or the pseudogene TRBV3-2) and TRBJ2-1; TRBD2 is a possible D gene (7 bases). The CDR3 contains 15 residues. V lost 3 bases and J 5 bases, leaving 14 bases between the germline ends. CDR1 is LGHDT and CDR2 is YNNKEL in the germline V gene (reference sequence). CDR3: CASSQKGGYHNEQFF. In nucleotides, the CDR3 is TGTGCCAGCAGCCAGAAGGGGGGGTACCACAATGAGCAGTTCTTC.

This clone was observed a handful of times. V and J are TRBV11-2 and TRBJ2-4; 9 nucleotides line up with TRBD1. The CDR3 is 16 residues long. Germline V gene sequence: CDR1 SGHAT, CDR2 FQNNGV. V shed 0 bases, J shed 6 bases, and the junction held 6 bases outside the gene matches. CDR3 loop: CASSLEGGQGGNIQYF. The CDR3 nucleotides are TGTGCCAGCAGCTTAGAGGGGGGACAGGGTGGAAACATTCAGTACTTC. Full variable domain (missing parts from reference TRBV11-2 and TRBJ2-4): EAGVAQSPRYKIIEKRQSVAFWCNPISGHATLYWYQQILGQGPKLLIQFQNNGVVDDSQLPKDRFSAERLKGVDSTLKIQPAKLEDSAVYLCASSLEGGQGGNIQYFGAGTRLSVL.